This record concerns one T cell receptor beta chain sequence. V lost 1 base, J lost 0 bases, and 16 bases lay in between. The CDR3 is 17 amino acids. Germline loops: CDR1 SQVTM, CDR2 ANQGSEA. Amplification yielded TCR beta CDR3 regions, with RNA transcripts as the source. When the TCR CDR3 underwent first-round RT-PCR, the HTBI primer set was used. One entry per CDR3 protein results from TCRdb running MiXCR on the multiplex PCR reads. The repertoire holds roughly 570,000 distinct CDR3 sequences, with around 45% as singletons. The data derive from a study of T cells in Graves' hyperthyroidism and ophthalmopathy.

The receptor comes from a woman between 18 and 29 years old with Graves' hyperthyroidism. The sequencing input was peripheral blood or thyroid tissue (not recorded which). The chain has TRBV29-1 and TRBJ2-1, with D possibly TRBD2 on 6 matching bases. CDR3 amino acids: CSVEGFPSVRSYNEQFF. In DNA, the CDR3 is TGCAGCGTTGAAGGCTTCCCTAGCGTCCGCTCCTACAATGAGCAGTTCTTC.